This TCR beta chain was retrieved from a study of shared clonotypes between healthy human individuals. Study results and caveats: Clonotype sharing among donors, it was expected, would be affected by sequencing depth. Non-shared clonotypes had lower generation probabilities than those shared by all four donors. Naive subsets generally had larger estimated richness than memory subsets.

The count of this clone is one. The antigen remains unidentified. Trimming removed 1 base at V and 3 bases at J, with 11 bases between. Germline CDR1 and CDR2: SGHTS and YDEGEE. This CDR3 has 14 residues. Naive CD8 cells lacked CD45RO and underwent positive selection for CCR7, leaving out terminally differentiated effector memory CD45RA+ cells. Sequenced by immunoSEQ multiplex PCR; TCRdb stores in-frame clones only, minus some. The sample yields hundreds of thousands of clones, 80% to 95% seen once. Material for sequencing was naive CD8+ T cells sorted from blood. The genes are TRBV5-8 and TRBJ2-7, with a weak D call TRBD1 (5 bases). The receptor was derived from a man aged 25 to 40 in good health. The CDR3 spells CASSLWAGYYEQYF. DNA of the CDR3: TGTGCCAGCAGCTTGTGGGCAGGGTACTACGAGCAGTACTTC.